Included here is one T cell receptor (beta chain) sequence, with context. Antigen unknown. Trimming removed 2 bases at V and 4 bases at J, with 13 bases between. The CDR3 is made up of 15 amino acids. Germline V gene sequence: CDR1 SGHDT, CDR2 YYEEEE. The sample originates from a study of cytomegalovirus exposure and HLA in healthy donors. General study results and limits: The study carried out a later analysis of TCR beta sequences. It associated approximately 17,000 of them with specific HLA alleles at a false discovery rate of 0.05. Cytomegalovirus association was listed for about 180 TCR beta chains.

The PCR made use of 60 Vbeta and 13 Jbeta primers. The authors' processing: In a later analysis, the count reached tens of millions of unique TCR beta chains, with about 11 million shared. Profiling relied on immunoSEQ multiplex PCR, and the TCRdb table lists in-frame clones only, not all of them. Clone size and V and J calls were adopted from that table, with D and trimming inferred from the DNA. The data show about 150,000 clones, roughly 70% seen once. The sample consisted of PBMCs. V is TRBV5-6 and J is TRBJ1-3, with D unresolved. The TCR sequence derives from a male donor in good health and CMV-seronegative. The CDR3 region is CASSFGLGDGNTIYF. DNA for the CDR3: TGTGCCAGCAGCTTCGGTTTGGGCGACGGAAACACCATATATTTT.